The sequence of this TCR beta chain was determined in a study of T cell responses to AZD1222 COVID-19 vaccine. The data were produced by immunoSEQ multiplex PCR, yet TCRdb's version contains in-frame clones alone and is incomplete. Seen here are approximately 100,000 clones, approximately 90% observed once, and the top ten hold approximately 5.2%. This TCR came from an adult in good health. Sequencing was performed on peripheral blood, taken on day 0 of AZD1222 vaccination.

The CDR3 protein is CASSMGLAGAGTDTQYF. In DNA, the CDR3 is TGTGCCAGCAGTATGGGACTAGCGGGAGCTGGCACAGATACGCAGTATTTT. The V and J genes are TRBV27 and TRBJ2-3; 14 bases line up with TRBD2. The V gene end was trimmed by 5 bases and the J gene end by 1 base; junction bases not matched to a gene: 5. Germline V lookup: CDR1 MNHEY, CDR2 SMNVEV (reference sequence). The length of the CDR3 is 17 residues.